This T cell receptor (beta chain) was profiled in a study of OX40 agonist ivuxolimab in advanced cancers. Study-level background: Patients were treated with intravenous ivuxolimab, dosed at 0.01 to 10 mg/kg and infused every 2 weeks. The diagnoses of dose-escalation patients were hepatocellular carcinoma, melanoma, renal cell or head and neck cancer.

TCRdb keeps only in-frame clones here, not all; method: immunoSEQ multiplex PCR. The sample has 53,000 or so clones; more than 70% are singletons. Sequencing used CD4+ or CD8+ T cells sorted from blood, obtained in a trial of the OX40 agonist ivuxolimab. The TCR sequence derives from an adult with an advanced solid tumor such as melanoma, head and neck, liver or kidney cancer.

CDR3 residues: CASSPRTGKDTQYF. The CDR3 nucleotides are TGTGCCAGCAGCCCAAGGACAGGGAAGGATACGCAGTATTTT. This chain joins TRBV6-5 and TRBJ2-3; TRBD1 aligns across 8 bases. Germline V gives CDR1 MNHEY, CDR2 SVGAGI. The CDR3 runs 14 residues. Trimming removed 6 bases from V and 6 bases from J; junction bases left unmatched: 8.